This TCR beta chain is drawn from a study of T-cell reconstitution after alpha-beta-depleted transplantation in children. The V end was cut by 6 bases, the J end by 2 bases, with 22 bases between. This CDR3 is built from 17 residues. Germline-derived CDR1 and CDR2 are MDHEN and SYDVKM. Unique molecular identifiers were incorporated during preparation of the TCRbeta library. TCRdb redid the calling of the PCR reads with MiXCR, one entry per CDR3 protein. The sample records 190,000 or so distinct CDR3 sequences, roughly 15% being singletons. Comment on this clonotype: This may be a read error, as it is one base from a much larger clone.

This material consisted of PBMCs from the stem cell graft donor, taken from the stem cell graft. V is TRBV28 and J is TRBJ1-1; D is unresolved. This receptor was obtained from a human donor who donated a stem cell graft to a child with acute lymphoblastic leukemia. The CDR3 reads CASSGAFGPLENTEAFF. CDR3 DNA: TGTGCCAGCAGCGGCGCTTTCGGGCCGCTGGAAAACACTGAAGCTTTCTTT.